The rows below give T cell receptor beta chains drawn from one sample of a study of T cell changes during pregnancy in multiple sclerosis. Repertoires were generated with immunoSEQ multiplex PCR, while TCRdb's copy carries only in-frame clones and drops some. The sample records about 39,000 clones, around 93% being singletons. The sequenced sample was CD4+ T cells from peripheral blood mononuclear cells, obtained after pregnancy. The receptors shown here come from a female donor with multiple sclerosis, enrolled in a pregnancy study. Each CDR3 is given with its conserved first and last residue. D genes are given only for firm matches.

cdr3_length | j_call | v_call | d_call | cdr3_nt | cdr3_aa
12 | TRBJ1-2 | TRBV5-4 | NA | TGTGCCAGCTTTGGACTTCCTGACAGCTACACCTTC | CASFGLPDSYTF
16 | TRBJ2-7 | TRBV9 | TRBD2 | TGTGCCAGCAGCGTAGGCAGACTAGCATGGGACTACGAGCAGTACTTC | CASSVGRLAWDYEQYF
14 | TRBJ1-2 | TRBV6-5 | NA | TGTGCCAGCAGTTACTCGTCGGAGTACTATGGCTACACCTTC | CASSYSSEYYGYTF
12 | TRBJ2-5 | TRBV30 | NA | TGTGCCTGGGGACAGCTCCCAGAGACCCAGTACTTC | CAWGQLPETQYF
17 | TRBJ1-1 | TRBV14 | NA | TGTGCCAGCAGCCAAGGTCTGGGCCTGGGAAAGGGGACTGAAGCTTTCTTT | CASSQGLGLGKGTEAFF
14 | TRBJ1-1 | TRBV21-1 | NA | TGTGCCAGCAGCAAAGCAAACACAAACACTGAAGCTTTCTTT | CASSKANTNTEAFF
17 | TRBJ2-2 | TRBV7-3 | TRBD1 | TGTGCCAGCAGCTTAATTGGACAGGGGGTCAACACCGGGGAGCTGTTTTTT | CASSLIGQGVNTGELFF
12 | TRBJ1-1 | TRBV27 | NA | TGTGCCAGCAGTTTATGGGGGGGTCGGGCTTTCTTT | CASSLWGGRAFF
16 | TRBJ1-3 | TRBV5-6 | TRBD1 | TGTGCCAGCAGCTCTAAACCCGGGACAGGTGGAAACACCATATATTTT | CASSSKPGTGGNTIYF
13 | TRBJ1-1 | TRBV2 | TRBD1 | TGTGCCAGCAGTACCGGGACAGAGCTTGAAGCTTTCTTT | CASSTGTELEAFF
14 | TRBJ2-3 | TRBV2 | TRBD1 | TGTGCCAGCAGTGGGACAGGGAACACAGATACGCAGTATTTT | CASSGTGNTDTQYF
16 | TRBJ1-1 | TRBV19 | NA | TGTGCCAGCTCTTGGCCCGCGGGCCGAGCGGGCACTGAAGCTTTCTTT | CASSWPAGRAGTEAFF
16 | TRBJ1-6 | TRBV6-6 | NA | TGTGCCAGCAGTTACTCTTTAAAGAGAGCTAATTCACCCCTCCACTTT | CASSYSLKRANSPLHF
18 | TRBJ1-6 | TRBV5-6 | TRBD1 | TGTGCCAGCAGCTTGCAACTCCTTGACAGGGCGTCTAATTCACCCCTCCACTTT | CASSLQLLDRASNSPLHF
17 | TRBJ2-3 | TRBV5-1 | TRBD2 | TGCGCCAGCAGCTTGTCGATTATAGCTCGGGGGGCAGATACGCAGTATTTT | CASSLSIIARGADTQYF
13 | TRBJ1-4 | TRBV6-6 | TRBD1 | TGTGCCAGCAGTGGGACAGGGTATGAAAAACTGTTTTTT | CASSGTGYEKLFF
15 | TRBJ1-5 | TRBV6-1 | TRBD1 | TGTGCCAGCAGTGAAGGCAGGGGGGGCAATCAGCCCCAGCATTTT | CASSEGRGGNQPQHF
16 | TRBJ1-6 | TRBV25-1 | TRBD1 | TGTGCCAGCAGTGAACTCCTGGACAGGGGTAATTCACCCCTCCACTTT | CASSELLDRGNSPLHF